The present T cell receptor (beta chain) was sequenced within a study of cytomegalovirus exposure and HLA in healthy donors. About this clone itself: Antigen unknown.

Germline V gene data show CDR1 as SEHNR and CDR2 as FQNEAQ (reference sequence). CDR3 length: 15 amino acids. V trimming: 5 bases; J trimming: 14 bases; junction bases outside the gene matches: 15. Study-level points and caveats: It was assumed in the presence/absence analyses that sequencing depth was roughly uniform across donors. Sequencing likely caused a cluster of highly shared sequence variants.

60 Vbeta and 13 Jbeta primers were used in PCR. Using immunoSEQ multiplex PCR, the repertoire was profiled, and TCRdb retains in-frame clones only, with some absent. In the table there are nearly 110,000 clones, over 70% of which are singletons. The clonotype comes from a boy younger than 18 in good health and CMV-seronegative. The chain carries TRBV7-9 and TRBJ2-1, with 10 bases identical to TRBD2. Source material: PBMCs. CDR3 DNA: TGTGCCAGCAGCCGCGGGGAATCTTGGAGCGGGAGGGAGTTCTTC. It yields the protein CASSRGESWSGREFF.